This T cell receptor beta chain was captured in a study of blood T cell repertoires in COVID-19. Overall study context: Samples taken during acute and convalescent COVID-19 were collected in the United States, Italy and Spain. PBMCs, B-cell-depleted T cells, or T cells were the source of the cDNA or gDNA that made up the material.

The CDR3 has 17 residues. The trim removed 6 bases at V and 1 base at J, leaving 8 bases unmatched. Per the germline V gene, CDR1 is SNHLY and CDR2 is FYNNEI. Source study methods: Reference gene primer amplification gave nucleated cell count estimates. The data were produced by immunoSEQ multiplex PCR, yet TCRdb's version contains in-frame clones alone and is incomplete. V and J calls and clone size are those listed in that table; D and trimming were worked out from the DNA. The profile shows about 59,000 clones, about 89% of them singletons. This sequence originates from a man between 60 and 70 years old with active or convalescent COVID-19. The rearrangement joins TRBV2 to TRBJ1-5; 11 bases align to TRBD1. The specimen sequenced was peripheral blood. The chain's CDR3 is CASSPWGQGESNQPQHF. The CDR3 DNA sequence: TGTGCCAGCAGCCCCTGGGGACAGGGGGAGAGCAATCAGCCCCAGCATTTT.